The source of this T cell receptor beta chain is a study of T cell responses to AZD1222 COVID-19 vaccine. Whole-study results and caveats: Just six people given AZD1222 tested seropositive at baseline.

Of note for this clone: Its cognate antigen is unknown. Other nucleotide sequences from this sample produce the same CDR3.

Repertoires were generated with immunoSEQ multiplex PCR, while TCRdb's copy carries only in-frame clones and drops some. The table records about 150,000 clones, around 87% of them present only once. The receptor was isolated from an adult in good health. Sequencing was performed on peripheral blood, taken on day 0 of AZD1222 vaccination.

Written as DNA, the CDR3 is TGTGCCAGCAGTTACTCCGGGGGCACAGATACGCAGTATTTT. Translation: CASSYSGGTDTQYF. The chain combines TRBV6-5 with TRBJ2-3; a possible D gene is TRBD2 (5 bases). Per germline, CDR1 MNHEY and CDR2 SVGAGI. This CDR3 spans 14 amino acids. The germline V and J ends were trimmed by 0 bases and 1 base, with 5 bases remaining between them.